These T cell receptor beta chains were read from a single sample in a study of T cells after yellow fever vaccination. TCRdb re-called the 5' RACE reads with MiXCR, one entry per CDR3 protein. The sample records 99,000 or so distinct CDR3 sequences, around 5.8% being singletons. The sequenced sample was CD8+ T cells sorted from PBMCs, obtained 10 days after the yellow fever booster vaccination. Receptor source: a man aged 18 to 29 who received the YFV17D yellow fever vaccine. Both conserved end residues are part of each CDR3. Each record gives: J gene, clone size, D gene, V gene, CDR3 DNA, CDR3 protein. A D gene is named only where the DNA matches it firmly. Clone size, where shown, is once, few, many, or a class for clones that have expanded.

TRBJ2-3 | many | TRBD2 | TRBV6-4 | TGTGCCAGCAGTTCAGGACTAGCGGGGTCAGATACGCAGTATTTT | CASSSGLAGSDTQYF
TRBJ2-3 | many | TRBD2 | TRBV4-2 | TGTGCCAGCAGCCAAGATCCTCTGATAGCGGGGCCCACAGATACGCAGTATTTT | CASSQDPLIAGPTDTQYF
TRBJ1-5 | few | TRBD1 | TRBV6-5 | TGTGCCAGCAGTTACGGGCAGGGGGCAAATCAGCCCCAGCATTTT | CASSYGQGANQPQHF
TRBJ2-7 | . | . | TRBV20-1 | TGCAGTGCTAGTTCGGTATACGAGCAGTACTTC | CSASSVYEQYF
TRBJ2-5 | . | . | TRBV11-2 | TGTGCCAGCAGCTTGCGAGCGACCGGGGAGACCCAGTACTTC | CASSLRATGETQYF
TRBJ1-3 | many | TRBD1 | TRBV12-3/TRBV12-4 | TGTGCCAGCGGCACGGGGACAGGATACGGTGGAAACACCATATATTTT | CASGTGTGYGGNTIYF
TRBJ2-7 | few | TRBD1 | TRBV12-3/TRBV12-4 | TGTGCCAGCAGTTTTGGACAGGGGATACTCTACGAGCAGTACTTC | CASSFGQGILYEQYF
TRBJ2-1 | many | . | TRBV7-9 | TGTGCCAGCCCGGGTAGGGGACCTCTGGATGAGCAGTTCTTC | CASPGRGPLDEQFF
TRBJ1-1 | . | . | TRBV20-1 | TGCAGTGCTAGAGATCAGTATTACAGCACTGAAGCTTTCTTT | CSARDQYYSTEAFF
TRBJ2-1 | few | TRBD2 | TRBV7-6 | TGTGACAGCAGCTTACCGAAACCCGGGACTAGCGGGGGGCCCAGCTCCTACAATGAGCAGTTCTTC | CDSSLPKPGTSGGPSSYNEQFF
TRBJ2-7 | few | TRBD2 | TRBV4-3 | TGCGCCAGCAGCCAAGATATCGAGCGGGATTACGCCTACGAGCAGTACTTC | CASSQDIERDYAYEQYF
TRBJ1-2 | . | TRBD1 | TRBV5-1 | TGCGCCAGCAGCTCGACAGGGGGCGCGAGCGGAGGCTACACCTTC | CASSSTGGASGGYTF
TRBJ2-1 | . | TRBD1 | TRBV12-3/TRBV12-4 | TGTGCCAGCACCACGGGACAGAGCTCCTACAATGAGCAGTTCTTC | CASTTGQSSYNEQFF
TRBJ1-1 | few | . | TRBV6-2/TRBV6-3 | TGTGCCAGTACCCCGGGACATACCATGAACACTGAAGCTTTCTTT | CASTPGHTMNTEAFF
TRBJ2-7 | few | . | TRBV7-6 | TGTGCCAGCAGCTCCGATATCCCCTACGAGCAGTACTTC | CASSSDIPYEQYF
TRBJ2-2 | many | TRBD1 | TRBV4-3 | TGCGCCAGCAGCCAAGACCACGGGACAGAGAACACCGGGGAGCTGTTTTTT | CASSQDHGTENTGELFF
TRBJ1-1 | . | . | TRBV4-3 | TGCGCCAGCAGCCAAGATCGTCTCGGGTTATTGGGCACTGAAGCTTTCTTT | CASSQDRLGLLGTEAFF
TRBJ2-3 | many | . | TRBV5-6 | TGTGCCAGCAGCTTGGTCTCGGGGGGCGATACGCAGTATTTT | CASSLVSGGDTQYF
TRBJ2-7 | few | TRBD1 | TRBV9 | TGTGCCAGCAGCGGACAGGGCTCCTACGAGCAGTACTTC | CASSGQGSYEQYF
TRBJ2-1 | few | . | TRBV10-3 | TGTGCCAGCCAGGGTTATGGGTACAATGAGCAGTTCTTC | CASQGYGYNEQFF
TRBJ1-2 | many | . | TRBV21-1 | TGTGCCAGCAGCAAAGTCGGGGAAATCTATGGCTACACCTTC | CASSKVGEIYGYTF
TRBJ1-5 | . | . | TRBV19 | TGTGCCAGTAGTGCGGGCCAGAAGAATCAGCCCCAGCATTTT | CASSAGQKNQPQHF
TRBJ1-2 | . | TRBD1 | TRBV9 | TGTGCCAGCAGCGTAGAGGGGACAGGCTATGGCTACACCTTC | CASSVEGTGYGYTF
TRBJ2-2 | few | . | TRBV7-9 | TGTGCCAGCAGCTTAGAGGGTGAATTTCGTCCCGGGGAGCTGTTTTTT | CASSLEGEFRPGELFF
TRBJ1-2 | many | . | TRBV4-3 | TGCGCCAGCAGCCCCCCTCCGTCGCAGACCAAGGGACTCTATGGCTACACCTTC | CASSPPPSQTKGLYGYTF
TRBJ2-1 | few | . | TRBV19 | TGTGCCAGTAGTACCGACAGGTACAATGAGCAGTTCTTC | CASSTDRYNEQFF
TRBJ2-1 | . | TRBD2 | TRBV10-2 | TGCGCCAGCAGTGAGTTGCGCCTAGCGGGGGAGCAGTTCTTC | CASSELRLAGEQFF
TRBJ1-2 | . | . | TRBV6-5 | TGTGCCAGCAGACCCCGGGGGATGCCCATGTACGGTTCTAACTATGGCTACACCTTC | CASRPRGMPMYGSNYGYTF
TRBJ1-6 | . | . | TRBV6-5 | TGTGCCAGCACCCCGGGCACCAATTCACCCCTCCACTTT | CASTPGTNSPLHF
TRBJ2-7 | . | TRBD2 | TRBV5-4 | TGTGCCAGCAGCTTGGGGGGGACTAGCGGGCGCCTTTCCTACGAGCAGTACTTC | CASSLGGTSGRLSYEQYF
TRBJ2-3 | few | TRBD2 | TRBV20-1 | TGCAGTGCTAGCGGACTAGCGGGGGAAACTAGCACAGATACGCAGTATTTT | CSASGLAGETSTDTQYF
TRBJ2-3 | many | . | TRBV12-3/TRBV12-4 | TGTGCCAGCAGTTTAGTCCCTTCGGATACGCAGTATTTT | CASSLVPSDTQYF
TRBJ1-1 | . | . | TRBV6-2/TRBV6-3 | TGTGCCAGCAGTTTCCTCGCTTTCCGGATGAACACTGAAGCTTTCTTT | CASSFLAFRMNTEAFF
TRBJ2-3 | few | . | TRBV7-6 | TGTGCCAGCAGCTTGGGGGCGACGTGGACAGATACGCAGTATTTT | CASSLGATWTDTQYF
TRBJ1-1 | . | . | TRBV12-3/TRBV12-4 | TGTGCCAGCAGCCCATGGTCCTTT | CASSPWSF
TRBJ2-5 | few | . | TRBV13 | TGTGCCAGCAGCTTAAAACAACGGGTAGAGACCCAGTACTTC | CASSLKQRVETQYF
TRBJ2-1 | few | . | TRBV4-1 | TGCGCCAGCAGCCAAGATCTCGGCAATGAGCAGTTCTTC | CASSQDLGNEQFF
TRBJ2-3 | . | . | TRBV6-2/TRBV6-3 | TGTGCCAGCAGTTACTCGATGGGAGGTACGCAGTATTTT | CASSYSMGGTQYF
TRBJ2-7 | . | . | TRBV5-1 | TGCGCCAGCAGCTTGGTAACGGGAAACTACGAGCAGTACTTC | CASSLVTGNYEQYF
TRBJ1-2 | few | . | TRBV5-6 | TGTGCCAGCAGCTTGGAAGGGTATGGGAGCTATGGCTACACCTTC | CASSLEGYGSYGYTF
TRBJ1-5 | few | TRBD1 | TRBV19 | TGTGCCAGTAATGGACAGGGCAATCAGCCCCAGCATTTT | CASNGQGNQPQHF
TRBJ1-1 | . | . | TRBV5-4 | TGTGCCAGCAGCGCGGGGTTGGGGGTTTTCACTGAAGCTTTCTTT | CASSAGLGVFTEAFF
TRBJ2-2 | . | . | TRBV9 | TGTGCCAGCAGCGTAAGTCGACGGTCCGGGGAGCTGTTTTTT | CASSVSRRSGELFF
TRBJ1-5 | . | . | TRBV15 | TGTGCCACCAGCAGAGATTGGGCAGGGAATCAGCCCCAGCATTTT | CATSRDWAGNQPQHF
TRBJ1-1 | . | . | TRBV29-1 | TGCAGCGTTGAAGCGGGCCCAGGGCTAAACACTGAAGCTTTCTTT | CSVEAGPGLNTEAFF
TRBJ2-2 | many | . | TRBV7-2 | TGTGCCAGCAGCTCTCTCCCAGGAACCGCCGGGGAGCTGTTTTTT | CASSSLPGTAGELFF